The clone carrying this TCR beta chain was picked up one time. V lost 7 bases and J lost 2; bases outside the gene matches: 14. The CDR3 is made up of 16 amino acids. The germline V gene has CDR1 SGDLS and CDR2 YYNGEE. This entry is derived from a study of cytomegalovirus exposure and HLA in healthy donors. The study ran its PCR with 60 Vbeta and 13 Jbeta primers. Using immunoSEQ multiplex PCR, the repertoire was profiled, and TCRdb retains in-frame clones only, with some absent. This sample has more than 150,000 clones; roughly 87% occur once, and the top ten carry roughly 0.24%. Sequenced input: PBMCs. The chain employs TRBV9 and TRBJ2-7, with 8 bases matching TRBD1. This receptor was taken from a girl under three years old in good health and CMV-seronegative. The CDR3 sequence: CASFQGADPPAYEQYF. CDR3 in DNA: TGTGCCAGCTTTCAGGGGGCCGATCCCCCAGCCTACGAGCAGTACTTC.